This entry lists 18 T cell receptor beta chains sequenced from one sample in a study of blood T cell repertoires in COVID-19. This table comes from immunoSEQ multiplex PCR, and its TCRdb copy is limited to in-frame clones, with some not included. The data show around 300,000 clones, roughly 86% seen once. Sample: peripheral blood. All receptors derive from a woman under 40 who had recovered from COVID-19.

The CDR3 DNA sequence: TGTGCCAGTATGGGACAAATGAACACTGAAGCTTTCTTT. Translated, it gives CASMGQMNTEAFF. The chain has TRBV19 and TRBJ1-1; the D gene is possibly TRBD1 (6 bases). Deletions cut 7 bases from V and 0 bases from J, with 9 bases between. Germline CDR1 and CDR2: LNHDA and SQIVND (reference sequence). CDR3 length: 13 residues.

This clone is a singleton in its sample. This chain uses TRBV19 with TRBJ2-1, with D uncertain. The length of the CDR3 is 13 residues. The germline V gene encodes CDR1 LNHDA and CDR2 SQIVND (reference sequence). Deletions cut 3 bases from V and 5 bases from J, with 8 bases between. The DNA for the CDR3 is TGTGCCAGTAGTATCTTCGGTGACAATGAGCAGTTCTTC. This translates into CASSIFGDNEQFF.

The V gene is TRBV3-1 (or the pseudogene TRBV3-2), the J gene TRBJ2-7, with 9 bases identical to TRBD2. The ends lost 2 bases at V and 6 bases at J; junction bases unmatched: 11. The germline gives CDR1 LGHDT, CDR2 YNNKEL (reference sequence). The CDR3 extends over 16 amino acids. DNA for the CDR3: TGTGCCAGCAGCCAATTGCGGGGGGGAAAGCGGAGCGAGCAGTACTTC. Its protein is CASSQLRGGKRSEQYF.

The chain employs TRBV11-2 and TRBJ2-2; the match to TRBD2 covers 8 bases. J gave up 6 bases and V 4 bases, and 10 bases lay outside the gene matches. This CDR3 region has 16 residues. Germline V gene data show CDR1 as SGHAT and CDR2 as FQNNGV. The CDR3 coding sequence is TGTGCCAGCAGCTCCTCGGGACTAGGGAGGTCCGGGGAGCTGTTTTTT. Protein product: CASSSSGLGRSGELFF.

The chain joins TRBV6-5 to TRBJ2-7, with a weak D call TRBD1 (6 bases). Germline V CDR1 and CDR2: MNHEY, SVGAGI. V was pared by 5 bases and J by 0 bases, with 11 bases between. The CDR3 consists of 14 residues. DNA of the CDR3: TGTGCCAGCAGTCAGACAGGCGGCTCCTACGAGCAGTACTTC. Its translation: CASSQTGGSYEQYF.

This chain uses TRBV5-1 with TRBJ1-1; TRBD1 agrees at 10 bases. Trimming removed 2 bases from V and 3 bases from J; junction bases left unmatched: 4. Germline loops: CDR1 SGHRS, CDR2 YFSETQ. CDR3 size: 15 residues. This chain's CDR3 is CASSLTGTGDTEAFF. Here the CDR3 DNA reads TGCGCCAGCAGCTTAACCGGGACAGGGGACACTGAAGCTTTCTTT.

This clone was observed a few times. The V call is TRBV6-6, the J call TRBJ1-5, with TRBD1 as a possible D gene (6 bases). This CDR3 is built from 14 residues. Germline V lookup: CDR1 MNHNY, CDR2 SVGAGI (reference sequence). Trimming pared 6 bases from V and 0 bases from J, leaving 9 bases between. The CDR3 reads CASSRTDSNQPQHF. The CDR3 DNA reads as TGTGCCAGCAGCAGGACAGATAGCAATCAGCCCCAGCATTTT.

The rearrangement links TRBV4-1 to TRBJ1-5, with D perhaps matching TRBD1 (6 bases). Germline V gene sequence: CDR1 MGHRA, CDR2 YSYEKL. The CDR3 runs 14 residues. Deletions cut 0 bases from V and 9 bases from J, with 12 bases between. CDR3 sequence reads: CASSQDVTGRPQHF. The CDR3 DNA is TGCGCCAGCAGCCAAGATGTAACAGGGCGGCCCCAGCATTTT.

V is TRBV3-1 (or the pseudogene TRBV3-2) and J is TRBJ2-5, with TRBD2 matching over 11 bases. V was clipped by 1 base and J by 2 bases; unmatched bases: 0. CDR1 is LGHDT and CDR2 is YNNKEL in the germline V gene (reference sequence). The CDR3 has 15 amino acids. The CDR3 here is CASSQVAGGQETQYF. The CDR3 DNA is TGTGCCAGCAGCCAAGTAGCGGGGGGGCAAGAGACCCAGTACTTC.

This chain uses TRBV24-1 with TRBJ1-2; no firm D call. V gave up 3 bases and J gave up 4 bases, with 8 bases separating them. CDR1 is KGHDR, CDR2 SFDVKD, per germline. The CDR3 spans 13 residues. The CDR3 spells CATSDTDRYGYTF. In DNA, the CDR3 is TGTGCCACCAGTGATACAGACCGCTATGGCTACACCTTC.

The gene calls are TRBV28 and TRBJ2-7, with D tentatively TRBD1 (5 bases). Germline CDR1 reads MDHEN; CDR2 reads SYDVKM. V lost 6 bases and J lost 0, with 12 bases in between. The CDR3 loop spans 14 amino acids. This chain's CDR3 is CASRRGLSSYEQYF. The CDR3 DNA is TGTGCCAGCAGAAGGGGTCTGAGCTCCTACGAGCAGTACTTC.

The gene calls are TRBV30 and TRBJ1-5; 7 bases line up with TRBD1. Germline assignment: CDR1 GTSNPN and CDR2 SVGIG (reference sequence). Trimming removed 2 bases from V and 1 base from J; junction bases left unmatched: 2. The CDR3 has 14 residues. The CDR3 here is CAWSTGVSNQPQHF. CDR3 nucleotides: TGTGCCTGGAGTACAGGGGTGAGCAATCAGCCCCAGCATTTT.

V and J are TRBV19 and TRBJ2-1, with D perhaps TRBD1 (6 bases). From germline, CDR1 is LNHDA and CDR2 SQIVND (reference sequence). V was cut by 10 bases and J by 3 bases, with 16 bases left in between. This CDR3 is 14 amino acids long. CDR3 DNA sequence: TGTGCCACCCAACAGGGTGGCGGCTACAATGAGCAGTTCTTC. Protein product: CATQQGGGYNEQFF.

The chain recombines TRBV3-1 (or the pseudogene TRBV3-2) with TRBJ2-1, with D perhaps matching TRBD1 (6 bases). Germline CDR1 LGHDT, CDR2 YNNKEL (reference sequence). This CDR3 comprises 13 residues. V was cut by 4 bases and J by 4 bases, with 8 bases left in between. CDR3 sequence (DNA): TGTGCCAGCAGCCGCAGGGGATACAATGAGCAGTTCTTC. Translated: CASSRRGYNEQFF.

CDR3 protein: CASSQERTGVGEQYF. CDR3 DNA sequence: TGTGCCAGCAGCCAAGAAAGGACAGGGGTCGGCGAGCAGTACTTC. The chain is built from TRBV3-1 (or the pseudogene TRBV3-2) and TRBJ2-7; 9 bases agree with TRBD1. There are 15 residues in the CDR3. The J segment lost 6 bases and the V segment lost 0 bases, leaving 6 bases of the junction unmatched. CDR1 is LGHDT and CDR2 is YNNKEL in the germline V gene (reference sequence).

The chain has TRBV6-2 or TRBV6-3 and TRBJ2-3, with D perhaps matching TRBD1 (5 bases). Trimming shortened V by 5 bases and J by 6 bases, and 6 bases separated the two germline ends. Germline V lookup: CDR1 MNHEY, CDR2 SVGEGT. The CDR3 is 11 residues long. The CDR3 reads CASSQGDTQYF. The CDR3 DNA is TGTGCCAGCAGTCAGGGTGATACGCAGTATTTT.

The rearrangement links TRBV5-1 to TRBJ2-4, with TRBD2 as a possible D gene (6 bases). This CDR3 region has 14 residues. Deletions cut 0 bases from V and 4 bases from J, with 8 bases between. CDR1 is SGHRS and CDR2 is YFSETQ in the germline V gene. The DNA of the CDR3 is TGCGCCAGCAGCTTGGAGAGCGGGAAAAACATTCAGTACTTC. This gives the protein CASSLESGKNIQYF. Looking up the rest from reference TRBV5-1 and TRBJ2-4 gives the full variable domain: KAGVTQTPRYLIKTRGQQVTLSCSPISGHRSVSWYQQTPGQGLQFLFEYFSETQRNKGNFPGRFSGRQFSNSRSEMNVSTLELGDSALYLCASSLESGKNIQYFGAGTRLSVL.

This chain links TRBV7-8 with TRBJ1-6, with a possible D match to TRBD1 (6 bases). CDR1 and CDR2 (germline): SGHVS, FQNEAQ. The V and J ends lost 0 bases and 9 bases respectively, with 9 bases between them. The CDR3 has 14 residues. CDR3: CASSLAQGASPLHF. The CDR3 DNA reads TGTGCCAGCAGCTTAGCACAGGGTGCTTCACCCCTCCACTTT.